These 9 T cell receptor beta chains were sequenced from one sample in a study of T cell responses to AZD1222 COVID-19 vaccine (dated by TCRdb to about 2021). This specimen's time point label, interpreted: about 28 days (+/-7) after the second vaccine dose. The library was prepared using the immunoSEQ multiplex PCR assay. Imported from immuneACCESS, the table was reduced by TCRdb to in-frame sequences with V and J called. These copies leave out some clones; in studies compared against another copy, an unresolved V gene accounts for under half, and the cause of the remainder is not known. For this sample the table gives 90,000 to 120,000 clones, of which about 93% were detected only once. The leading ten clones occupy roughly 6.2% of the sample. The specimen was peripheral blood, collected 28 days after the second AZD1222 dose. Receptor source: an adult who received the AZD1222 COVID-19 vaccine.

The chain is built from TRBV7-2 and TRBJ1-1; 7 bases map to TRBD1. The CDR3 contains 16 residues. From germline, CDR1 is SGHTA and CDR2 FQGNSA. The V and J ends lost 1 base and 1 base, in that order; junction bases with no gene match: 6. CDR3 bases: TGTGCCAGCAGCTTAGGGACAAGGGGGCCGAACACTGAAGCTTTCTTT. As protein: CASSLGTRGPNTEAFF.

This clone appeared once. The V and J genes are TRBV19 and TRBJ1-1; 8 bases map to TRBD1. V dropped 4 bases and J dropped 9; count of bases not matched to a gene: 7. The V gene's germline CDR1 is LNHDA and CDR2 SQIVND (reference sequence). There are 13 residues in the CDR3. The CDR3 DNA reads TGTGCCAGTAGTACCTCGGGACAGGCCCAAGCTTTCTTT. Amino acids: CASSTSGQAQAFF.

The chain links TRBV4-1 to TRBJ1-1, with D uncertain. The CDR3 totals 15 residues. Trimming shortened V by 1 base and J by 1 base, and 10 bases separated the two germline ends. In germline, CDR1 is MGHRA, CDR2 YSYEKL. CDR3 sequence reads: CASSQGHGPNTEAFF. The DNA for the CDR3 is TGCGCCAGCAGCCAAGGGCACGGGCCGAACACTGAAGCTTTCTTT.

The V and J genes are TRBV5-4 and TRBJ2-1, with no clear D. Per the germline V gene, CDR1 is SGHNT and CDR2 is YYREEE (reference sequence). The CDR3 extends over 12 amino acids. With 3 bases removed from V and 7 bases from J, the gap between germline ends came to 8 bases. In DNA, the CDR3 is TGTGCCAGCAGCTCAACTATGAATGAGCAGTTCTTC. Encoded protein: CASSSTMNEQFF.

J is TRBJ1-2 and V is TRBV25-1, with D hard to call. The V end lost 3 bases, the J end lost 4 bases, and 9 bases lay between the germline ends. The CDR3 is 13 amino acids. Per germline, CDR1 MGHDK and CDR2 SYGVNS. This CDR3 reads CASSEELLYGYTF. The CDR3 nucleotides are TGTGCCAGCAGTGAGGAGCTACTCTATGGCTACACCTTC.

V is TRBV6-6 and J is TRBJ1-2, with D possibly TRBD1 on 5 matching bases. V lost 0 bases to trimming and J lost 5 bases, with 13 bases between them. The CDR3 is made up of 15 amino acids. Germline V gene lookup returns CDR1 MNHNY and CDR2 SVGAGI (reference sequence). The CDR3 DNA is TGTGCCAGCAGTTACTCACCAGGGACGGTTTATGGCTACACCTTC. Translating it yields CASSYSPGTVYGYTF.

J is TRBJ2-3 and V is TRBV6-6, with D possibly being TRBD2 (7 bases). CDR1 MNHNY and CDR2 SVGAGI come from the germline V gene (reference sequence). This CDR3 has 15 residues. V lost 10 bases to trimming and J lost 3 bases, with 20 bases between them. The CDR3 loop is CATVLGGQRTDTQYF. CDR3 nucleotide sequence: TGTGCCACCGTCCTCGGGGGGCAGAGGACAGATACGCAGTATTTT.

The rearrangement uses TRBV5-4 and TRBJ2-3; TRBD1 matches 9 bases. Trimming removed 3 bases from V and 5 bases from J; junction bases left unmatched: 7. The CDR3 runs to 15 residues. Per the germline V gene, CDR1 is SGHNT and CDR2 is YYREEE (reference sequence). The CDR3 is CASSSKDRGEDTQYF. The CDR3 nucleotides read TGTGCCAGCAGCTCGAAAGACAGGGGGGAAGATACGCAGTATTTT. The entire variable domain, with the rest obtained from reference TRBV5-4 and TRBJ2-3, is as follows: ETGVTQSPTHLIKTRGQQVTLRCSSQSGHNTVSWYQQALGQGPQFIFQYYREEENGRGNFPPRFSGLQFPNYSSELNVNALELDDSALYLCASSSKDRGEDTQYFGPGTRLTVL.

V gene TRBV4-3 combines with J gene TRBJ2-4, with D uncertain. CDR1 LGHNA and CDR2 YSLEER come from the germline V gene. The V gene lost 0 bases and the J gene lost 5 bases, with 8 bases spanning the gap. The CDR3 sequence is 14 residues long. The CDR3 reads CASSQDLLQNIQYF. CDR3 sequence (DNA): TGCGCCAGCAGCCAAGATTTACTCCAAAACATTCAGTACTTC.